One TCR beta chain is described in this entry. A junction end diverges from the germline sequence, so it may reflect a read error. Germline V gene lookup returns CDR1 GTSNPN and CDR2 SVGIG (reference sequence). The CDR3 has 14 amino acids. The record originates from a study of blood T cell repertoires in COVID-19. Produced via immunoSEQ multiplex PCR; TCRdb's table is partial and in-frame only. The sample has 200,000 to 250,000 clones, approximately 90% seen once. This TCR was sampled from a man younger than 45 with COVID-19, enrolled during active disease. The chain has TRBV30 and TRBJ2-3, with D maybe TRBD2 (7 bases). The sample comprised peripheral blood. The CDR3: CARSGGGRTDTQYF. In DNA form, the CDR3 reads TGTGCCCGGAGTGGGGGGGGCCGGACAGATACGCAGTATTTT.